This entry features one TCR beta chain sequence. Its antigen remains unknown. The treatment here: roughly 19 received Ad26.COV2.S at low or high dose, single or two shots; roughly five received placebo; per-sample allocation not given. Each sample was drawn 63 days after the first injection (of vaccine or placebo). These data belong to a study of Ad26.COV2.S vaccination and SARS-CoV-2 variants. Background on the study: Vaccine-arm donor from the placebo-controlled COV1001 Ad26.COV2.S trial.

Germline lookup yields CDR1 SGHAT and CDR2 FQNNGV. V was shortened by 1 base and J by 1 base, with 13 bases between the two germline ends. The CDR3 runs to 16 residues. Assay used: immunoSEQ multiplex PCR; TCRdb lists only in-frame clones, some missing. Among over 300,000 clones listed, about 80% were seen once. Study-level findings and limits: Recipients given vaccine exceeded placebo recipients in spike-specific TCR breadth.

The chain links TRBV11-2 to TRBJ1-1; D is perhaps TRBD1 (6 bases). Sequencing used peripheral blood, obtained in a trial of Ad26.COV2.S vaccine versus placebo. The TCR comes from a person aged 18-60 years who received the Ad26.COV2.S COVID-19 vaccine or a placebo. CDR3 nucleotides: TGTGCCAGCAGCTTAGGGGTAGGGGGACCGAACACTGAAGCTTTCTTT. Residues: CASSLGVGGPNTEAFF.